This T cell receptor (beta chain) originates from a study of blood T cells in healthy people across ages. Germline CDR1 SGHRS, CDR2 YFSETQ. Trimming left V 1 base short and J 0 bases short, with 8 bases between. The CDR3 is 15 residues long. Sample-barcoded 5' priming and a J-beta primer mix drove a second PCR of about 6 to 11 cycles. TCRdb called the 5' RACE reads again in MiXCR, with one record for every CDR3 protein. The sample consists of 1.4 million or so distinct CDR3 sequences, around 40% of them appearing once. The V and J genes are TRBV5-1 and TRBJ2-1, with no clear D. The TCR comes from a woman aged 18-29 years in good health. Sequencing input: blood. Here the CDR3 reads CASSLSLHSYNEQFF. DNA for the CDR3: TGCGCCAGCAGCTTGTCACTCCACTCCTACAATGAGCAGTTCTTC. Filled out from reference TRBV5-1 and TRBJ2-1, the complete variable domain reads KAGVTQTPRYLIKTRGQQVTLSCSPISGHRSVSWYQQTPGQGLQFLFEYFSETQRNKGNFPGRFSGRQFSNSRSEMNVSTLELGDSALYLCASSLSLHSYNEQFFGPGTRLTVL.